This T cell receptor (beta chain) was captured in a study of cytomegalovirus exposure and HLA in healthy donors. Per the germline V gene, CDR1 is LNHDA and CDR2 is SQIVND (reference sequence). This CDR3 has 15 residues. Trimming cost V 4 bases and J 6 bases; bases outside gene matches: 11. Points on this clone: Its target is not known.

PCR employed 60 Vbeta and 13 Jbeta primers. This table comes from immunoSEQ multiplex PCR, and its TCRdb copy is limited to in-frame clones, with some not included. The sample totals tens of thousands of clones. Study results and caveats: A highly shared variant cluster was judged a likely technical artifact.

The chain is built from TRBV19 and TRBJ1-1; 7 bases are a match to TRBD1. This receptor was taken from a woman aged 40 to 50 in good health and CMV-seronegative. Sequencing used PBMCs. CDR3 region: CASSTAYRGRPEAFF. The CDR3 region has the DNA TGTGCCAGTAGTACCGCTTACAGGGGAAGGCCTGAAGCTTTCTTT.